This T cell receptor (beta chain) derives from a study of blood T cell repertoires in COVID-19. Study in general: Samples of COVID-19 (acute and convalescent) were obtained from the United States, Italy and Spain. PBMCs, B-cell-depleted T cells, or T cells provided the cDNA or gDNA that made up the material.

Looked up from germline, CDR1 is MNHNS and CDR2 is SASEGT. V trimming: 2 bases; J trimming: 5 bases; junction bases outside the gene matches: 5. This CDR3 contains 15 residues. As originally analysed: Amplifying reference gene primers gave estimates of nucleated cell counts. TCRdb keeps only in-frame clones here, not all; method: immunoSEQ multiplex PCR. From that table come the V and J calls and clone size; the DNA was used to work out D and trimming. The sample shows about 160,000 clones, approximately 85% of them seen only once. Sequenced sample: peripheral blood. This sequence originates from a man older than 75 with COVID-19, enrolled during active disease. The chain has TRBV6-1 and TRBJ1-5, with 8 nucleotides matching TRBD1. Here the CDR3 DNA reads TGTGCCAGCAGTGAACTCCAGGGGGCGTATCAGCCCCAGCATTTT. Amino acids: CASSELQGAYQPQHF.